The 23 T cell receptor beta chains below come from one sample, sequenced in a study of blood T cell repertoires in COVID-19. The protocol was immunoSEQ multiplex PCR, while the TCRdb copy is restricted to in-frame clones and leaves out a portion. The data contain some 260,000 clones, about nine tenths of them singletons. Material for sequencing was PBMCs or T cells enriched from blood (not recorded which). The origin of the receptors is a woman aged 25 to 45 with acute COVID-19.

The rearrangement joins TRBV2 to TRBJ2-5, with D perhaps matching TRBD2 (5 bases). V was shortened by 7 bases and J by 5 bases, with 20 bases between the two germline ends. CDR1 is SNHLY, CDR2 FYNNEI, per germline. The CDR3 totals 15 residues. CDR3 in DNA: TGTGCCAGCAAACTGAGGGCGCGGCTCGTCGAGACCCAGTACTTC. It translates to CASKLRARLVETQYF.

This clone appeared a few times. V gene TRBV7-2 combines with J gene TRBJ2-7; no clear D. The CDR3 totals 11 residues. V lost 1 base, J lost 6 bases, and 4 bases lay in between. Germline CDR1 SGHTA, CDR2 FQGNSA. CDR3 sequence: CASSLEREQYF. The CDR3 DNA sequence: TGTGCCAGCAGCTTAGAGCGCGAGCAGTACTTC.

V and J are TRBV7-5 and TRBJ2-7; the table calls TRBD2, which could not be checked here. TRBV7-5 is reported as a pseudogene. The CDR3 is 14 residues long. The CDR3 protein is CATLSGDRPLQQYF. The CDR3 DNA is TGTGCCACCCTTAGCGGGGACAGACCCCTCCAGCAGTACTTC.

The J gene is TRBJ1-1, the V gene TRBV7-9; unclear D gene. The CDR3 totals 14 residues. Trimming shortened V by 2 bases and J by 5 bases, and 12 bases separated the two germline ends. Per the germline V gene, CDR1 is SEHNR and CDR2 is FQNEAQ (reference sequence). The chain's CDR3 is CASSLILRETEAFF. CDR3 sequence (DNA): TGTGCCAGCAGCTTAATTTTGAGGGAGACTGAAGCTTTCTTT.

This clone was counted once. Here the CDR3 reads CASSKDRDRYNSPLHF. The CDR3 DNA sequence: TGTGCCAGCAGCAAAGACCGGGACAGATATAATTCACCCCTCCACTTT. The chain joins TRBV7-6 to TRBJ1-6, with 7 nucleotides matching TRBD1. The V and J ends lost 5 bases and 4 bases, in that order; junction bases with no gene match: 8. Germline CDR1 and CDR2: SGHVS and FNYEAQ. The CDR3 is 16 amino acids.

V gene TRBV7-3 combines with J gene TRBJ2-5; D perhaps matches TRBD2 (5 bases). Trimming stripped 0 bases from V and 4 bases from J, with 12 bases between. Germline V CDR1 and CDR2: SGHTA, FQGTGA. This CDR3 region has 15 residues. The CDR3 here is CASSLTDLGRETQYF. The DNA of the CDR3 is TGTGCCAGCAGCTTAACCGACCTAGGGAGAGAGACCCAGTACTTC.

Worth noting for this clone: This specimen includes other DNA sequences encoding the same CDR3. CDR3 protein: CASSPTGYYGYTF. CDR3 DNA sequence: TGTGCCAGCAGTCCGACAGGGTATTATGGCTACACCTTC. The V call is TRBV12-3 or TRBV12-4, the J call TRBJ1-2; 7 nucleotides align to TRBD1. The CDR3 is 13 amino acids. J gave up 5 bases and V 5 bases, and 5 bases lay outside the gene matches.

The genes are TRBV19 and TRBJ1-1; 9 nucleotides match TRBD1. Trimming cost V 7 bases and J 5 bases; bases outside gene matches: 20. Looked up from germline, CDR1 is LNHDA and CDR2 is SQIVND (reference sequence). The length of the CDR3 is 18 residues. The CDR3 loop is CASTLTTGTGWTGTEAFF. DNA of the CDR3: TGTGCCAGTACCCTAACCACCGGGACAGGGTGGACGGGGACTGAAGCTTTCTTT.

For this clone: Other DNA variants within this sample encode the same CDR3. The rearrangement joins TRBV28 to TRBJ2-7; tentative D call: TRBD1 (5 bases). The CDR3 extends over 14 amino acids. Germline loops: CDR1 MDHEN, CDR2 SYDVKM. The germline V and J ends were trimmed by 5 bases and 0 bases, with 11 bases remaining between them. The CDR3 sequence: CASSLQGSSYEQYF. CDR3 in DNA: TGTGCCAGCAGTCTTCAGGGTAGCTCCTACGAGCAGTACTTC.

The chain links TRBV16 to TRBJ2-7, with 9 bases identical to TRBD1. V lost 2 bases and J lost 5; bases outside the gene matches: 10. Germline V lookup: CDR1 KGHSY, CDR2 FQNENV. The CDR3 consists of 16 residues. The CDR3 sequence: CASSQPVGTGTNEQYF. The CDR3 DNA follows: TGTGCCAGCAGCCAACCCGTAGGGACAGGGACCAACGAGCAGTACTTC. Full variable domain (rest looked up from reference TRBV16 and TRBJ2-7): GEEVAQTPKHLVRGEGQKAKLYCAPIKGHSYVFWYQQVLKNEFKFLISFQNENVFDETGMPKERFSAKCLPNSPCSLEIQATKLEDSAVYFCASSQPVGTGTNEQYFGPGTRLTVT.

On this clone: Other DNA sequences in the same sample also yield this CDR3. The chain combines TRBV27 with TRBJ2-7; D ambiguous. This CDR3 comprises 13 residues. Trimming shortened V by 2 bases and J by 0 bases, and 5 bases separated the two germline ends. CDR1 is MNHEY and CDR2 is SMNVEV in the germline V gene (reference sequence). CDR3: CASSLDSSYEQYF. In DNA form, the CDR3 reads TGTGCCAGCAGTTTAGACTCCTCCTACGAGCAGTACTTC.

V gene TRBV3-1 (or the pseudogene TRBV3-2) combines with J gene TRBJ1-5; D gene unclear. Looked up from germline, CDR1 is LGHDT and CDR2 is YNNKEL (reference sequence). The CDR3 extends over 17 amino acids. The V gene lost 3 bases and the J gene lost 4 bases, with 19 bases spanning the gap. CDR3 region: CASSQGHGLQLNQPQHF. For the CDR3, the DNA is TGTGCCAGCAGCCAGGGCCATGGATTACAATTAAATCAGCCCCAGCATTTT.

As DNA, the CDR3 is TGTGCCAGCAGTGTAGGCACAGGGGGGGCCTACAATGAGCAGTTCTTC. It codes for CASSVGTGGAYNEQFF. The chain couples TRBV6-1 to TRBJ2-1, with D perhaps TRBD1 (8 bases). The V gene lost 4 bases and the J gene lost 2 bases, with 15 bases spanning the gap. The CDR3 covers 16 residues. The germline CDR1 and CDR2 sequences are MNHNS and SASEGT.

On this clone itself: Other DNA sequences in the sample encode the same CDR3. The V and J genes are TRBV28 and TRBJ2-1, with 10 bases fitting TRBD1. V lost 4 bases and J lost 5; bases outside the gene matches: 5. The CDR3 length is 15 residues. Germline CDR1 MDHEN, CDR2 SYDVKM. CDR3 amino acids: CASSSPGQGDNEQFF. CDR3 bases: TGTGCCAGCAGTTCTCCAGGACAGGGGGACAATGAGCAGTTCTTC.

This clone was observed a handful of times. The V call is TRBV3-1 (or the pseudogene TRBV3-2), the J call TRBJ1-2; D is uncertain. The V and J ends lost 1 base and 8 bases respectively, with 11 bases between them. This CDR3 comprises 13 residues. Germline V gene data show CDR1 as LGHDT and CDR2 as YNNKEL (reference sequence). The CDR3 nucleotides are TGTGCCAGCAGCCAAGGAGGAGATGGCGGCTACACCTTC. This encodes CASSQGGDGGYTF.

The V and J genes are TRBV6-1 and TRBJ1-2; TRBD1 matches at 7 bases. This CDR3 comprises 14 residues. From germline, CDR1 is MNHNS and CDR2 SASEGT. V lost 2 bases and J lost 8; bases outside the gene matches: 8. The DNA of the CDR3 is TGTGCCAGCAGTGAACATGACAGGGTTTACGGCTACACCTTC. Translation gives CASSEHDRVYGYTF.

The rearrangement joins TRBV28 to TRBJ2-2, with 14 bases aligning to TRBD2. With 5 bases clipped from V and 0 bases from J, the junction kept 8 bases outside the gene matches. Germline V lookup: CDR1 MDHEN, CDR2 SYDVKM. The CDR3 contains 19 residues. CDR3 nucleotide sequence: TGTGCCAGCAGTCGACTAGGACTAGCGGGAGGAGCGAACACCGGGGAGCTGTTTTTT. This codes for CASSRLGLAGGANTGELFF.

V gene TRBV9 combines with J gene TRBJ1-1; TRBD1 matches at 8 bases. In germline, CDR1 is SGDLS, CDR2 YYNGEE. The junction had 3 bases not matched to a gene; V was cut back by 3 bases and J by 5 bases. This CDR3 region has 13 residues. The CDR3 here is CASSATGGTEAFF. CDR3 nucleotide sequence: TGTGCCAGCAGCGCCACAGGGGGGACTGAAGCTTTCTTT.

V usage is TRBV5-1 and J usage is TRBJ2-1; possible D gene TRBD2, 5 bases. Trimming took 1 base from V and 4 from J, leaving 9 bases between them. The CDR3 loop spans 14 amino acids. In germline, CDR1 is SGHRS, CDR2 YFSETQ. The CDR3 DNA reads as TGCGCCAGCAGCTTGCCCTCGGGGTACAATGAGCAGTTCTTC. Translating it yields CASSLPSGYNEQFF.

The chain links TRBV5-1 to TRBJ2-7; 10 bases are a match to TRBD2. Germline-derived CDR1 and CDR2 are SGHRS and YFSETQ. The CDR3 spans 16 residues. The ends lost 4 bases at V and 5 bases at J; junction bases unmatched: 12. This CDR3 is CASSQQAGGPVNEQYF. In nucleotides, the CDR3 is TGCGCCAGCAGCCAACAAGCGGGAGGGCCCGTCAACGAGCAGTACTTC.

The CDR3: CALRPQGVGNQPQHF. CDR3 nucleotide sequence: TGTGCCCTACGACCACAGGGGGTCGGCAATCAGCCCCAGCATTTT. The chain joins TRBV6-5 to TRBJ1-5; 8 bases map to TRBD1. The CDR3 is made up of 15 amino acids. The germline V gene has CDR1 MNHEY and CDR2 SVGAGI. J gave up 2 bases and V 11 bases, and 11 bases lay outside the gene matches.

DNA for the CDR3: TGTGCCAGCAGCTTAGGCGCCAGGGTAGAAGTTACGCTCTATGGCTACACCTTC. Residues: CASSLGARVEVTLYGYTF. This sequence joins TRBV7-8 and TRBJ1-2; TRBD1 is a possible D gene (5 bases). This CDR3 is built from 18 residues. Trimming removed 1 base from V and 4 bases from J, with 22 bases in between. Germline CDR1 and CDR2: SGHVS and FQNEAQ.

The V and J genes are TRBV4-1 and TRBJ1-4, with 7 bases identical to TRBD1. Germline V lookup: CDR1 MGHRA, CDR2 YSYEKL. The CDR3 consists of 13 residues. Unmatched junction bases numbered 0, after V lost 4 bases and J lost 4 bases. The DNA of the CDR3 is TGCGCCAGCAGCCGGGACAGTAATGAAAAACTGTTTTTT. It is translated as CASSRDSNEKLFF.